This entry features one T cell receptor (beta chain) sequence. Antigen unknown. The CDR3 has 12 amino acids. V was clipped by 11 bases and J by 3 bases; unmatched bases: 5. CDR1 LGHNT and CDR2 FRNRAP come from the germline V gene. Data came from immunoSEQ multiplex PCR; TCRdb stores just in-frame clones and leaves some out. The data show 52,000 or so clones, with roughly 80% seen just once and around 4.6% held by the top ten. This sample was included in a study of OX40 agonist ivuxolimab in advanced cancers. The wider study: Ivuxolimab, an agonistic anti-OX40 (CD134) antibody, was given to patients. Dose-escalation patients' cancers were hepatocellular carcinoma, melanoma, renal cell or head and neck cancer. Checkpoint inhibitors had been given previously to under 50% of patients. General study points: The study found that CD8+ T cells averaged more expanded clones than CD4+.

The genes are TRBV12-5 and TRBJ2-7; TRBD1 aligns across 9 bases. The sequencing used CD4+ or CD8+ T cells sorted from blood, collected in a trial of the OX40 agonist ivuxolimab. This clonotype was sampled from an adult with an advanced solid tumor such as melanoma, head and neck, liver or kidney cancer. As DNA, the CDR3 is TGTGCTTCGGGACAGGGTTTCTACGAGCAGTACTTC. It translates to CASGQGFYEQYF.